The entry that follows covers one T cell receptor beta chain sequence. The antigen remains unidentified. This record comes from a study of graft-versus-host responses after intestinal transplantation. As for the study in general: Isolated intestinal, liver-intestinal, or multivisceral transplants had been given to the recipients.

The CDR3 loop spans 16 amino acids. Germline CDR1 reads LGHNA; CDR2 reads YNFKEQ. The junction had 4 bases not matched to a gene; V was cut back by 3 bases and J by 0 bases. Points from the study as a whole: The recipient marrow held GvH clones, and some of them showed up first in ileum or blood. Allografts carried high graft-versus-host to host-versus-graft clonal ratios in patients having graft-donor T cell macrochimerism.

Only in-frame clones appear in the TCRdb table, and some are missing; sequencing was by immunoSEQ multiplex PCR. The data hold 80,000 to 100,000 clones, with 90% to 95% observed a single time. This chain connects TRBV4-2 to TRBJ2-1; 8 positions match TRBD2. The sample was unstimulated CD4+ T cells sorted from spleen or lymph node cells, taken before transplant. This TCR came from a human donor who was the organ donor for an intestinal transplant. The CDR3 reads CASSQELAASYNEQFF. The CDR3 bases are TGTGCCAGCAGCCAGGAACTAGCGGCCTCCTACAATGAGCAGTTCTTC.